This record covers a single TCR beta chain. Its antigen is not known. This same CDR3 is encoded by further DNA sequences in the sample. Generated by immunoSEQ multiplex PCR, the TCRdb table keeps only in-frame clones and is missing some. The data show 140,000 to 150,000 clones, with roughly 90% seen just once and around 3.5% held by the top ten. The data derive from a study of T cell responses to AZD1222 COVID-19 vaccine. Study conclusions and caveats: The peak T cell response came first, and repertoires were sampled only after it.

This clonotype originated in an adult who received the AZD1222 COVID-19 vaccine. The sample here was peripheral blood, taken 28 days after the second AZD1222 dose.

The CDR3 spells CASSLGGYGYTF. The CDR3 nucleotides are TGTGCCAGCAGCTTGGGGGGCTATGGCTACACCTTC. The chain joins TRBV11-2 to TRBJ1-2; TRBD1 might be the D (5 bases). Germline CDR1 and CDR2: SGHAT and FQNNGV. Trimming cost V 3 bases and J 4 bases, with 6 bases left between them. The CDR3 contains 12 residues.